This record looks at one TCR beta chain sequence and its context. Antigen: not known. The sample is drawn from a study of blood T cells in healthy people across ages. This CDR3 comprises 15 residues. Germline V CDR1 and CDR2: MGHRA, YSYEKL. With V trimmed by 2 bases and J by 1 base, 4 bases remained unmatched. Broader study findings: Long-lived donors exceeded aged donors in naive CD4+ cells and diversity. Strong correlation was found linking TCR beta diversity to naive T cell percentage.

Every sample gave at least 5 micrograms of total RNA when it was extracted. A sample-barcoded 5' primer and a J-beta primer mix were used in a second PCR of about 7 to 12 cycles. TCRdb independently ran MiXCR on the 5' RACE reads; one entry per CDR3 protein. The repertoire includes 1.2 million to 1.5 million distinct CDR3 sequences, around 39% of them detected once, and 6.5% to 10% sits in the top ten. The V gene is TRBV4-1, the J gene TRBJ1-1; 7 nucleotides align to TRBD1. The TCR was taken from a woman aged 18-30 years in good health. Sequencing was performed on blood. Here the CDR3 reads CASSQPRTGNTEAFF. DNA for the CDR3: TGCGCCAGCAGCCAACCTCGGACAGGGAACACTGAAGCTTTCTTT.